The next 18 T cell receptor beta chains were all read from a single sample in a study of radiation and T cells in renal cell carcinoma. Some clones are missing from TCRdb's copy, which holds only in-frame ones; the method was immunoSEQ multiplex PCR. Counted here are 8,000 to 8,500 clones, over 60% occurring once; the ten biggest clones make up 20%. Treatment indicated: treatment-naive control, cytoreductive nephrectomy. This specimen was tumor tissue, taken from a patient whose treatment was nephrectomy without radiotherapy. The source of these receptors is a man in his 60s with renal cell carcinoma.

As DNA, the CDR3 is TGTGCCAGCAGCCCTTTAGCGGGGGGGGCAGATACGCAGTATTTT. This encodes CASSPLAGGADTQYF. The chain recombines TRBV6-4 with TRBJ2-3, with 11 positions matching TRBD2. This CDR3 comprises 15 residues. The germline gives CDR1 MRHNA, CDR2 SNTAGT. The V gene end was trimmed by 6 bases and the J gene end by 4 bases; junction bases not matched to a gene: 6.

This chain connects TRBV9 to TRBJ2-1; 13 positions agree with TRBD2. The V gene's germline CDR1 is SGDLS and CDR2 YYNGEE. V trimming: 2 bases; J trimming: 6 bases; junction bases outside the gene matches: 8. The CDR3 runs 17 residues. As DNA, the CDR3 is TGTGCCAGCAGCGTGTTTACTACTAGCGGGAGGGCCAATGAGCAGTTCTTC. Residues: CASSVFTTSGRANEQFF.

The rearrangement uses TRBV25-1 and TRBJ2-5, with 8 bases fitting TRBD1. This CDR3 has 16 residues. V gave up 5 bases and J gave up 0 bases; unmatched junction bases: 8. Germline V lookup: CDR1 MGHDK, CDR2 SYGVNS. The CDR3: CASSSLTGDYQETQYF. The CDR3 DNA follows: TGTGCCAGCAGTTCCCTGACAGGGGATTACCAAGAGACCCAGTACTTC.

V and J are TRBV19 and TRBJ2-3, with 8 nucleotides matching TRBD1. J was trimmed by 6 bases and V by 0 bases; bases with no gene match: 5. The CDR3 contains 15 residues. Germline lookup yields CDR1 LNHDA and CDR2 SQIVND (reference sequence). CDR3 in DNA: TGTGCCAGTAGTATAGATCAGGGGGCGGGTGATACGCAGTATTTT. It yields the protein CASSIDQGAGDTQYF.

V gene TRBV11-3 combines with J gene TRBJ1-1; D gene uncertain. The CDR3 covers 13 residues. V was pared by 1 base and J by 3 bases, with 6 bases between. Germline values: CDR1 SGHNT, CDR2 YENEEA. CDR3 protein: CASSLGRYTEAFF. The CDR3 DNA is TGTGCCAGCAGCTTAGGGCGGTACACTGAAGCTTTCTTT. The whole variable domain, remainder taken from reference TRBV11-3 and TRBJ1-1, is EAGVVQSPRYKIIEKKQPVAFWCNPISGHNTLYWYLQNLGQGPELLIRYENEEAVDDSQLPKDRFSAERLKGVDSTLKIQPAELGDSAVYLCASSLGRYTEAFFGQGTRLTVV.

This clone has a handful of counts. The CDR3 region is CASSPQGSGANVLTF. The CDR3 bases are TGTGCCAGCAGCCCCCAGGGAAGTGGGGCCAACGTCCTGACTTTC. This chain joins TRBV5-6 and TRBJ2-6, with D tentatively TRBD1 (5 bases). The germline V gene has CDR1 SGHDT and CDR2 YYEEEE. Trimming left V 4 bases short and J 3 bases short, with 11 bases between. This CDR3 region has 15 residues.

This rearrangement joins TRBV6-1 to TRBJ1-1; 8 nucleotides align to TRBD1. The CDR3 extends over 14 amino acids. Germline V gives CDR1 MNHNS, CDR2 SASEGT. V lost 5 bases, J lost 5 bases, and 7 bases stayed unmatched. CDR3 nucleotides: TGTGCCAGCAGTATGGACAGGGCTGGGACTGAAGCTTTCTTT. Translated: CASSMDRAGTEAFF.

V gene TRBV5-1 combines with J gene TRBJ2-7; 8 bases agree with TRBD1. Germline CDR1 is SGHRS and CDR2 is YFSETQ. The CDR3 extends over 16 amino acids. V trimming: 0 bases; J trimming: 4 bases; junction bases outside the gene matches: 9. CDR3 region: CASSLAPRQGWYEQYF. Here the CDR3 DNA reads TGCGCCAGCAGCTTGGCCCCCCGACAGGGGTGGTACGAGCAGTACTTC.

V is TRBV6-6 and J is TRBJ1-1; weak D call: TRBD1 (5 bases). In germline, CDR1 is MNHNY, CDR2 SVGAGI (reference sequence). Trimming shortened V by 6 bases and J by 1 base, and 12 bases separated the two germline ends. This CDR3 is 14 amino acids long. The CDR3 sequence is CASREGRWNTEAFF. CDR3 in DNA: TGTGCCAGCAGGGAGGGGCGATGGAACACTGAAGCTTTCTTT.

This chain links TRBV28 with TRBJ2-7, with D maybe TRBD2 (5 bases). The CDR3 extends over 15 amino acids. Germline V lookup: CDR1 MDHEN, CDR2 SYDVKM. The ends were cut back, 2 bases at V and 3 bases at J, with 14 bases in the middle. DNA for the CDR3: TGTGCCAGCAGTTTAGGAGGAACGCTTATCTACGAGCAGTACTTC. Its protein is CASSLGGTLIYEQYF.

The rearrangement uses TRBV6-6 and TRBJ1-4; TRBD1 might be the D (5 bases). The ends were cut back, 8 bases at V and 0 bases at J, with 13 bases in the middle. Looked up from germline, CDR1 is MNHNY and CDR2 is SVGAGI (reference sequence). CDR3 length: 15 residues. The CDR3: CASRVGDTTNEKLFF. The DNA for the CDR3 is TGTGCCAGCCGGGTAGGGGATACAACTAATGAAAAACTGTTTTTT.

The CDR3 is CASSPTRGLAEAFF. CDR3 sequence (DNA): TGTGCCAGCAGCCCGACAAGGGGTTTGGCTGAAGCTTTCTTT. The genes are TRBV5-8 and TRBJ1-1, with D possibly being TRBD1 (5 bases). From germline, CDR1 is SGHTS and CDR2 YDEGEE. Trimming stripped 4 bases from V and 6 bases from J, with 16 bases between. The CDR3 extends over 14 amino acids.

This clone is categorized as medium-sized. CDR3 amino acids: CAWSVLKGRRAYEQYF. The CDR3 nucleotides are TGTGCCTGGAGTGTACTGAAGGGGCGCAGGGCCTACGAGCAGTACTTC. The chain uses TRBV30 and TRBJ2-7; tentative D call: TRBD1 (5 bases). CDR1 is GTSNPN and CDR2 is SVGIG in the germline V gene (reference sequence). V was shortened by 0 bases and J by 2 bases, with 17 bases between the two germline ends. This CDR3 is built from 16 residues. Combining the CDR3 with reference TRBV30 and TRBJ2-7 gives the whole variable domain SQTIHQWPATLVQPVGSPLSLECTVEGTSNPNLYWYRQAAGRGLQLLFYSVGIGQISSEVPQNLSASRPQDRQFILSSKKLLLSDSGFYLCAWSVLKGRRAYEQYFGPGTRLTVT.

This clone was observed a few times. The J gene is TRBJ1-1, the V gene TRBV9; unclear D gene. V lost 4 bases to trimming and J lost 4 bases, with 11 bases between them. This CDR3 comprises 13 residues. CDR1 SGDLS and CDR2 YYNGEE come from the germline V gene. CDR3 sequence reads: CASSHMEGTEAFF. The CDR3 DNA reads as TGTGCCAGCAGCCACATGGAGGGCACTGAAGCTTTCTTT.

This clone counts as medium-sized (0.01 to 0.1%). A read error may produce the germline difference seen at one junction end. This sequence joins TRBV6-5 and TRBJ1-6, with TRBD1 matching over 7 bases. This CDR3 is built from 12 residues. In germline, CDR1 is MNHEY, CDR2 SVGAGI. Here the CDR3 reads CASSSPTGVIYF. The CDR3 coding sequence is TGTGCCAGCAGTTCCCCTACAGGGGTGATCTACTTT.

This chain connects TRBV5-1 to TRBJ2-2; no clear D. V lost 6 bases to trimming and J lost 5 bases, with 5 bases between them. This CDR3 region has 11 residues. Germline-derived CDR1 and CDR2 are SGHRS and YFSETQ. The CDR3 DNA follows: TGCGCCAGCACCCTTACCGGGGAGCTGTTTTTT. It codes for CASTLTGELFF.

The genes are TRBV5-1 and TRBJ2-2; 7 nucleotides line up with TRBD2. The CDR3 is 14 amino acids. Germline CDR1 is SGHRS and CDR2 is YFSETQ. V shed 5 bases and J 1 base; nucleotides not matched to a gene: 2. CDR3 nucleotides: TGCGCCAGCAGTGGCGGGGGGAACACCGGGGAGCTGTTTTTT. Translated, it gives CASSGGGNTGELFF.

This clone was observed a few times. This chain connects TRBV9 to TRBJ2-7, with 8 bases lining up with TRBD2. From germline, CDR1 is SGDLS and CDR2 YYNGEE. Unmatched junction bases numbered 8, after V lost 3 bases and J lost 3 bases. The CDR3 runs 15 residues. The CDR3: CASSAEASGSYEQYF. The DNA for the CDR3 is TGTGCCAGCAGCGCCGAGGCGAGCGGGAGCTACGAGCAGTACTTC.